This T cell receptor (beta chain) comes out of a study of T cell therapy after organ transplantation. Study overall: T cells were expanded two to three weeks with 30 CMV class I/II epitopes. 4 to 8 weeks after therapy completion, short-term post-therapy blood was collected.

The protocol was immunoSEQ multiplex PCR, while the TCRdb copy is restricted to in-frame clones and leaves out a portion. The sample shows 20,000 or so clones, around 81% of them seen only once. Regarding this clone: The antigen remains unidentified.

The CDR3 has 12 amino acids. The V gene lost 3 bases and the J gene lost 1 base, with 3 bases spanning the gap. Germline loops: CDR1 SEHNR, CDR2 FQNEAQ (reference sequence). Time point meaning: 4-8 weeks after completion of therapy. Findings and limits, study-wide: Antirejection and antiviral medication effects could not be assessed.

This TCR derives from a human patient who had received a solid organ transplant and had CMV disease. Certain T cells may be donor cells from the graft. This sequence joins TRBV7-9 and TRBJ1-1; no clear D gene. The material was CD8+ T cells from blood, obtained after autologous CMV-specific T cell therapy. The chain's CDR3 is CASSFGNTEAFF. The CDR3 region has the DNA TGTGCCAGCAGCTTCGGGAACACTGAAGCTTTCTTT.